The 27 T cell receptor beta chains below were found in one sample sequenced in a study of radiotherapy plus CTLA-4 blockade in lung cancer. The repertoire was sequenced with immunoSEQ multiplex PCR; TCRdb's copy has only in-frame clones and lacks some. The sample carries about 78,000 clones, roughly 86% recorded once. The sample here was peripheral blood, taken from a patient treated with radiotherapy plus ipilimumab. These receptors were taken from a human donor with non-small cell lung cancer who had stable disease on radiotherapy plus ipilimumab.

The genes are TRBV28 and TRBJ2-7; D is unclear. The CDR3 has 13 amino acids. Germline V gene lookup returns CDR1 MDHEN and CDR2 SYDVKM. Trimming removed 8 bases at V and 3 bases at J, with 14 bases between. The CDR3 sequence is CASANIGNYEQYF. CDR3 nucleotides: TGTGCCAGCGCGAATATAGGCAACTACGAGCAGTACTTC.

The chain links TRBV11-1 to TRBJ1-1; possible D gene TRBD1, 5 bases. With 1 base removed from V and 10 bases from J, the gap between germline ends came to 16 bases. Germline assignment: CDR1 SGHAT and CDR2 FQDESV (reference sequence). This CDR3 contains 14 residues. The CDR3 DNA reads as TGTGCCAGCAGCTTAGGTCGCGCTCAGGGTTCAGCTTTCTTT. It specifies CASSLGRAQGSAFF.

The chain carries TRBV7-2 and TRBJ2-1; 9 bases line up with TRBD2. CDR1 is SGHTA and CDR2 is FQGNSA in the germline V gene. This CDR3 contains 16 residues. J gave up 3 bases and V 1 base, and 4 bases lay outside the gene matches. CDR3 nucleotide sequence: TGTGCCAGCAGCTTAGTAGGGACTAGCAACTACAATGAGCAGTTCTTC. Residues: CASSLVGTSNYNEQFF.

The table lists this clone with a few counts. V and J are TRBV2 and TRBJ2-7, with 8 nucleotides matching TRBD1. Per the germline V gene, CDR1 is SNHLY and CDR2 is FYNNEI. The V gene end was trimmed by 8 bases and the J gene end by 6 bases; junction bases not matched to a gene: 9. The CDR3 consists of 13 residues. CDR3 in amino acids: CASLPATGGEQYF. In DNA, the CDR3 is TGTGCCAGCCTCCCGGCCACAGGGGGCGAGCAGTACTTC.

DNA for the CDR3: TGTGCCAGCGGCTACGAGCAGTACTTC. Encoded protein: CASGYEQYF. This chain connects TRBV7-2 to TRBJ2-7; D call uncertain. Germline-derived CDR1 and CDR2 are SGHTA and FQGNSA. CDR3 length: 9 amino acids. The V and J ends lost 8 bases and 3 bases respectively, with 2 bases between them.

V is TRBV19 and J is TRBJ1-1; unclear D gene. Trimming cost V 7 bases and J 3 bases, with 24 bases left between them. The V gene's germline CDR1 is LNHDA and CDR2 SQIVND (reference sequence). The CDR3 spans 17 residues. This chain's CDR3 is CASTPHRRRSEDTEAFF. The CDR3 nucleotides read TGTGCCAGTACACCTCATAGAAGGCGGAGTGAGGACACTGAAGCTTTCTTT.

The chain uses TRBV7-9 and TRBJ2-5, with a tentative D call TRBD2 (5 bases). Germline CDR1 reads SEHNR; CDR2 reads FQNEAQ (reference sequence). Trimming stripped 1 base from V and 4 bases from J, with 10 bases between. The CDR3 is 14 amino acids. The CDR3 sequence: CASSLVSGRETQYF. CDR3 DNA sequence: TGTGCCAGCAGCTTAGTTTCGGGGAGAGAGACCCAGTACTTC.

This clone has only a few counts. The rearrangement uses TRBV5-1 and TRBJ1-2, with D possibly matching TRBD1 (6 bases). The germline CDR1 and CDR2 sequences are SGHRS and YFSETQ. CDR3 size: 13 residues. V was clipped by 2 bases and J by 4 bases, with 9 bases between them. CDR3 residues: CASSFGGAYGYTF. For the CDR3, the DNA is TGCGCCAGCAGCTTTGGGGGGGCCTATGGCTACACCTTC.

The chain combines TRBV7-7 with TRBJ2-5; 8 nucleotides agree with TRBD2. The ends lost 5 bases at V and 2 bases at J; junction bases unmatched: 4. The CDR3 is 14 residues long. Germline V lookup: CDR1 SSHAT, CDR2 FNYEAQ (reference sequence). CDR3 sequence reads: CASSSSGAQETQYF. CDR3 in DNA: TGTGCCAGCAGCAGTAGCGGGGCGCAAGAGACCCAGTACTTC.

This chain uses TRBV29-1 with TRBJ1-4; D perhaps matches TRBD1 (5 bases). The germline CDR1 and CDR2 sequences are SQVTM and ANQGSEA. V lost 5 bases and J 7 bases, leaving 14 bases between the germline ends. The CDR3 spans 13 residues. CDR3 in amino acids: CSVSDRSLEKLFF. For the CDR3, the DNA is TGCAGCGTTTCAGACAGAAGCCTTGAAAAACTGTTTTTT.

V and J are TRBV30 and TRBJ1-1; D is unresolved. Trimming removed 2 bases at V and 4 bases at J, with 14 bases between. This CDR3 has 14 amino acids. Germline V gene sequence: CDR1 GTSNPN, CDR2 SVGIG (reference sequence). CDR3 bases: TGTGCCTGGAGTTTCCGGGATCTGACCACTGAAGCTTTCTTT. Amino acids: CAWSFRDLTTEAFF.

DNA of the CDR3: TGTGCCAGCAGGCAGACAGGGGCGGGCGAGCAGTACTTC. Translating it yields CASRQTGAGEQYF. This chain uses TRBV6-6 with TRBJ2-7, with TRBD1 matching over 8 bases. The germline V gene encodes CDR1 MNHNY and CDR2 SVGAGI (reference sequence). The CDR3 covers 13 residues. J lost 6 bases, V lost 6 bases, and 7 bases had no gene match.

The chain has TRBV13 and TRBJ2-2; 9 nucleotides line up with TRBD1. The CDR3 covers 13 residues. Germline V gene lookup returns CDR1 PRHDT and CDR2 FYEKMQ (reference sequence). With V trimmed by 6 bases and J by 7 bases, 3 bases remained unmatched. The CDR3 DNA is TGTGCCAGCAGTCGACAGGGGGTCGGGGAGCTGTTTTTT. Protein sequence: CASSRQGVGELFF.

In its sample, this clone was seen once. The genes are TRBV11-1 and TRBJ2-5, with unresolved D. The CDR3 length is 13 residues. Trimming removed 1 base at V and 5 bases at J, with 8 bases between. The V gene's germline CDR1 is SGHAT and CDR2 FQDESV (reference sequence). This chain's CDR3 is CASSLEPRETQYF. The CDR3 coding sequence is TGTGCCAGCAGCTTAGAACCGCGGGAGACCCAGTACTTC.

The chain recombines TRBV5-1 with TRBJ2-5; 10 bases are shared with TRBD1. The CDR3 has 15 amino acids. The J segment lost 5 bases and the V segment lost 5 bases, leaving 9 bases of the junction unmatched. Germline values: CDR1 SGHRS, CDR2 YFSETQ. The CDR3 DNA sequence: TGCGCCAGCAGTACCGGGACAGGGGTTGGTGAGACCCAGTACTTC. It encodes CASSTGTGVGETQYF.

The V and J genes are TRBV6-1 and TRBJ2-3; 9 nucleotides match TRBD2. CDR3 size: 16 residues. Germline V gene data show CDR1 as MNHNS and CDR2 as SASEGT. V lost 2 bases and J lost 3; bases outside the gene matches: 6. The CDR3 here is CASSENPGLATDTQYF. CDR3 in DNA: TGTGCCAGCAGTGAAAATCCGGGACTAGCTACAGATACGCAGTATTTT.

V and J are TRBV2 and TRBJ1-2; 8 nucleotides agree with TRBD1. CDR3 size: 12 residues. CDR1 and CDR2 (germline): SNHLY, FYNNEI. Germline trimming cut 6 bases from V and 8 bases from J; bases unmatched to any gene: 5. The CDR3 protein is CASSKDRVGYTF. The CDR3 DNA is TGTGCCAGCAGCAAGGACAGGGTGGGCTACACCTTC.

The V gene is TRBV28, the J gene TRBJ1-5, with D possibly matching TRBD1 (5 bases). Germline CDR1 and CDR2: MDHEN and SYDVKM. The CDR3 has 14 amino acids. V was cut by 5 bases and J by 3 bases, with 11 bases left in between. The CDR3: CASSVGGSNQPQHF. The CDR3 nucleotides are TGTGCCAGCAGTGTTGGGGGGTCCAATCAGCCCCAGCATTTT. Based on the CDR3 plus reference TRBV28 and TRBJ1-5, the full variable domain is DVKVTQSSRYLVKRTGEKVFLECVQDMDHENMFWYRQDPGLGLRLIYFSYDVKMKEKGDIPEGYSVSREKKERFSLILESASTNQTSMYLCASSVGGSNQPQHFGDGTRLSIL.

The V call is TRBV6-6, the J call TRBJ1-1; D remains unclear. V was trimmed by 5 bases and J by 6 bases, leaving 7 bases between them. In germline, CDR1 is MNHNY, CDR2 SVGAGI (reference sequence). CDR3 length: 11 amino acids. CDR3 residues: CASSRHPEAFF. CDR3 DNA: TGTGCCAGCAGTCGACACCCTGAAGCTTTCTTT.

This chain uses TRBV5-5 with TRBJ1-1; 9 nucleotides line up with TRBD1. The germline CDR1 and CDR2 sequences are SGHKS and YYEKEE (reference sequence). V dropped 5 bases and J dropped 1; count of bases not matched to a gene: 12. This CDR3 comprises 17 residues. The CDR3 nucleotides read TGTGCCAGCAGACCCACCTTGGGGACAGGGAGGAACACTGAAGCTTTCTTT. Protein product: CASRPTLGTGRNTEAFF.

The count of this clone is one. The J gene is TRBJ2-3, the V gene TRBV2; possible D gene TRBD2, 7 bases. The V gene's germline CDR1 is SNHLY and CDR2 FYNNEI. Trimming stripped 4 bases from V and 4 bases from J, with 12 bases between. This CDR3 has 14 amino acids. CDR3 DNA sequence: TGTGCCAGCAGTGTAAGGGGGGGGGCAGATACGCAGTATTTT. Its translation: CASSVRGGADTQYF.

CDR3 loop: CASSYFAASNQPQHF. In DNA, the CDR3 is TGTGCCAGCAGTTACTTCGCGGCTAGCAATCAGCCCCAGCATTTT. The gene calls are TRBV6-5 and TRBJ1-5; no firm D call. The germline V gene has CDR1 MNHEY and CDR2 SVGAGI. The V end was cut by 1 base, the J end by 0 bases, with 7 bases between. The CDR3 is 15 amino acids.

As DNA, the CDR3 is TGTGCCAGCAGTACTAGGACAGGGGGCGTGGGGGCAGATACGCAGTATTTT. It encodes CASSTRTGGVGADTQYF. The chain recombines TRBV28 with TRBJ2-3; 11 positions match TRBD1. Germline-derived CDR1 and CDR2 are MDHEN and SYDVKM. The CDR3 runs 17 residues. V dropped 5 bases and J dropped 4; count of bases not matched to a gene: 11.

The chain recombines TRBV28 with TRBJ2-7, with 10 bases identical to TRBD2. With 10 bases clipped from V and 3 bases from J, the junction kept 12 bases outside the gene matches. Germline CDR1 MDHEN, CDR2 SYDVKM. This CDR3 is built from 15 residues. Here the CDR3 DNA reads TGTGCCACCTCAAGGTGGATAGCGGGAGGCTACGAGCAGTACTTC. This sequence encodes CATSRWIAGGYEQYF.

This chain uses TRBV9 with TRBJ1-1; D unclear. The CDR3 is made up of 14 amino acids. V was trimmed by 3 bases and J by 2 bases, leaving 11 bases between them. CDR1 is SGDLS, CDR2 YYNGEE, per germline. This chain's CDR3 is CASSGGRINTEAFF. CDR3 DNA sequence: TGTGCCAGCAGCGGAGGGAGGATAAACACTGAAGCTTTCTTT. Together with reference TRBV9 and TRBJ1-1, the CDR3 gives the full variable domain: DSGVTQTPKHLITATGQRVTLRCSPRSGDLSVYWYQQSLDQGLQFLIQYYNGEERAKGNILERFSAQQFPDLHSELNLSSLELGDSALYFCASSGGRINTEAFFGQGTRLTVV.

Points on this clone: A read error may account for a junction end that differs from germline. CDR3 sequence (DNA): TGTGCTAGCAGCTTAGAGGCAGGGGCCTACAATGAGCAGTTCTTC. Translating gives CASSLEAGAYNEQFF. The chain combines TRBV7-7 with TRBJ2-1; the D gene is possibly TRBD1 (6 bases). The CDR3 consists of 15 residues. Germline CDR1 reads SSHAT; CDR2 reads FNYEAQ (reference sequence).

A single count supports this clone. The rearrangement uses TRBV5-1 and TRBJ2-2; D is unclear. The germline V gene has CDR1 SGHRS and CDR2 YFSETQ. The CDR3 loop spans 13 amino acids. V lost 1 base and J 6 bases, leaving 7 bases between the germline ends. CDR3 loop: CASSLLSPGELFF. The CDR3 DNA is TGCGCCAGCAGCTTGCTGAGTCCCGGGGAGCTGTTTTTT.